Shown below are 31 T cell receptor beta chains from a single sample sequenced in a study of cytomegalovirus exposure and HLA in healthy donors. This PCR relied on a set of 60 Vbeta primers and 13 Jbeta primers. Only in-frame clones appear in the TCRdb table, and some are missing; sequencing was by immunoSEQ multiplex PCR. The sample yields roughly 120,000 clones, approximately 78% seen once. Sequenced input: PBMCs. The receptor source for this set is a man aged 25 to 40 in good health and CMV-seropositive.

The genes are TRBV5-1 and TRBJ1-2; D ambiguous. The CDR3 covers 13 residues. V was shortened by 0 bases and J by 5 bases, with 8 bases between the two germline ends. Germline CDR1 SGHRS, CDR2 YFSETQ. The CDR3 DNA follows: TGCGCCAGCAGCTTGGCAGGCCGATATGGCTACACCTTC. It codes for CASSLAGRYGYTF.

Only a few counts were recorded for this clone. The chain uses TRBV28 and TRBJ2-3, with 12 bases fitting TRBD2. J lost 0 bases, V lost 4 bases, and 2 bases had no gene match. In germline, CDR1 is MDHEN, CDR2 SYDVKM. CDR3 length: 16 amino acids. The CDR3 bases are TGTGCCAGCAGTTCTAGCGGGGGGGCTAGCACAGATACGCAGTATTTT. Its translation is CASSSSGGASTDTQYF.

Of note for this clone: The sample has other DNA sequences that encode this CDR3 too. This sequence joins TRBV5-4 and TRBJ2-6; D is possibly TRBD1 (5 bases). Germline CDR1 and CDR2: SGHNT and YYREEE (reference sequence). Deletions cut 3 bases from V and 0 bases from J, with 7 bases between. The CDR3 has 15 residues. The CDR3 spells CASSSDSSGANVLTF. The CDR3 coding sequence is TGTGCCAGCAGCTCAGACAGCTCTGGGGCCAACGTCCTGACTTTC.

Regarding this clone: The same CDR3 can be traced to other DNA sequences in this sample. The chain uses TRBV5-1 and TRBJ1-1; no reliable D call. Per the germline V gene, CDR1 is SGHRS and CDR2 is YFSETQ. V lost 0 bases to trimming and J lost 4 bases, with 7 bases between them. The CDR3 is 13 amino acids. CDR3: CASSLGGGTEAFF. For the CDR3, the DNA is TGCGCCAGCAGCTTGGGGGGAGGCACTGAAGCTTTCTTT. The full variable domain, completed using reference TRBV5-1 and TRBJ1-1, is KAGVTQTPRYLIKTRGQQVTLSCSPISGHRSVSWYQQTPGQGLQFLFEYFSETQRNKGNFPGRFSGRQFSNSRSEMNVSTLELGDSALYLCASSLGGGTEAFFGQGTRLTVV.

The chain combines TRBV4-1 with TRBJ2-5; D unclear. V was pared by 1 base and J by 5 bases, with 8 bases between. Germline CDR1 is MGHRA and CDR2 is YSYEKL. The CDR3 covers 13 residues. The CDR3 loop reads CASSQVFPETQYF. The CDR3 DNA reads as TGCGCCAGCAGCCAAGTTTTCCCGGAGACCCAGTACTTC.

This chain links TRBV2 with TRBJ2-5; D is possibly TRBD2 (5 bases). The germline V gene encodes CDR1 SNHLY and CDR2 FYNNEI. The CDR3 runs 13 residues. Trimming removed 3 bases at V and 4 bases at J, with 9 bases between. CDR3 coding DNA: TGTGCCAGCAGTGACCTAGCCGGAGAGACCCAGTACTTC. Translating gives CASSDLAGETQYF.

Points on this clone: The junction differs from germline at one of its ends, possibly a read error. The chain uses TRBV2 and TRBJ2-3; tentatively, D is TRBD2 (5 bases). CDR3 length equals 14 residues. The germline CDR1 and CDR2 sequences are SNHLY and FYNNEI. The CDR3 bases are TGTGCCAGCTTCGAGGGAGATGACACAGATATGCAGTATTTT. It codes for CASFEGDDTDMQYF.

V usage is TRBV6-1 and J usage is TRBJ1-5, with TRBD1 matching over 10 bases. The V gene end was trimmed by 6 bases and the J gene end by 7 bases; junction bases not matched to a gene: 6. Germline CDR1 is MNHNS and CDR2 is SASEGT. CDR3 length: 14 residues. CDR3 sequence reads: CASSPGTGEQPQHF. CDR3 nucleotides: TGTGCCAGCAGCCCCGGGACAGGGGAGCAGCCCCAGCATTTT.

The chain recombines TRBV5-1 with TRBJ1-2; 11 nucleotides match TRBD1. CDR3 length equals 15 residues. V lost 0 bases, J lost 6 bases, and 4 bases stayed unmatched. CDR1 is SGHRS, CDR2 YFSETQ, per germline. The CDR3, as DNA: TGCGCCAGCAGCTTGGAGGACAGGGGGCTGAATGGCTACACCTTC. Its translation: CASSLEDRGLNGYTF.

The chain's CDR3 is CASSEGGQGTYEQYF. The DNA for the CDR3 is TGTGCCAGCAGTGAAGGGGGACAGGGAACTTACGAGCAGTACTTC. V is TRBV6-1 and J is TRBJ2-7, with 9 positions matching TRBD1. Germline CDR1 and CDR2: MNHNS and SASEGT. The CDR3 extends over 15 amino acids. V trimming: 1 base; J trimming: 4 bases; junction bases outside the gene matches: 5.

This rearrangement joins TRBV5-1 to TRBJ1-2; 7 nucleotides match TRBD1. CDR3 size: 14 residues. Losses at the gene ends were 2 bases for V and 4 bases for J; bases not matched to a gene: 5. The V gene's germline CDR1 is SGHRS and CDR2 YFSETQ. The CDR3 DNA follows: TGCGCCAGCAGCTTACAGGGGCCCTTCTATGGCTACACCTTC. It specifies CASSLQGPFYGYTF.

The CDR3 is CASSVGRSSYEQYF. CDR3 coding DNA: TGTGCCAGCAGCGTTGGCCGGAGCTCCTACGAGCAGTACTTC. The gene calls are TRBV9 and TRBJ2-7; D is undetermined. Trimming shortened V by 2 bases and J by 0 bases, and 9 bases separated the two germline ends. Germline loops: CDR1 SGDLS, CDR2 YYNGEE. CDR3 length: 14 residues.

The genes are TRBV18 and TRBJ2-1; D is possibly TRBD2 (5 bases). Trimming took 0 bases from V and 8 from J, leaving 11 bases between them. The CDR3 spans 14 residues. Germline values: CDR1 KGHSH, CDR2 LQKENI. This CDR3 reads CASSPPLGVYEQFF. CDR3 coding DNA: TGTGCCAGCTCACCACCGTTGGGAGTCTATGAGCAGTTCTTC. Using reference TRBV18 and TRBJ2-1 for the parts outside the CDR3, the full variable domain is NAGVMQNPRHLVRRRGQEARLRCSPMKGHSHVYWYRQLPEEGLKFMVYLQKENIIDESGMPKERFSAEFPKEGPSILRIQQVVRGDSAAYFCASSPPLGVYEQFFGPGTRLTVL.

V gene TRBV11-2 combines with J gene TRBJ1-6; 8 bases agree with TRBD1. This CDR3 has 15 residues. From germline, CDR1 is SGHAT and CDR2 FQNNGV. The junction had 12 bases not matched to a gene; V was cut back by 5 bases and J by 12 bases. CDR3: CASSPRTGQAGPLHF. The DNA of the CDR3 is TGTGCCAGCAGCCCGCGTACGGGACAGGCCGGACCCCTCCACTTT.

The chain uses TRBV5-1 and TRBJ2-2; 7 bases map to TRBD1. The V segment lost 4 bases and the J segment 6 bases; nucleotides outside the gene matches: 6. The CDR3 sequence is 14 residues long. Germline assignment: CDR1 SGHRS and CDR2 YFSETQ. CDR3 nucleotides: TGCGCCAGCAGCCAAAGGACAGGATCCGGGGAGCTGTTTTTT. This sequence encodes CASSQRTGSGELFF.

The V and J genes are TRBV19 and TRBJ1-2, with TRBD1 identical over 10 bases. V trimming: 2 bases; J trimming: 9 bases; junction bases outside the gene matches: 6. Germline CDR1 LNHDA, CDR2 SQIVND (reference sequence). The CDR3 has 14 residues. The CDR3 DNA is TGTGCCAGTAGTATAAGAGGGACAGGGGTTCGCTACACCTTC. It is translated as CASSIRGTGVRYTF.

The chain has TRBV4-1 and TRBJ2-1; TRBD2 agrees at 14 bases. The CDR3 consists of 15 residues. From germline, CDR1 is MGHRA and CDR2 YSYEKL. The trim removed 6 bases at V and 5 bases at J, leaving 3 bases unmatched. CDR3 sequence reads: CASRRGLAGDNEQFF. In DNA, the CDR3 is TGCGCCAGCAGGAGGGGACTAGCGGGAGACAATGAGCAGTTCTTC.

The CDR3 is CASSQVDRDNSPLHF. The CDR3 DNA is TGCGCCAGCAGCCAAGTCGACAGGGATAATTCACCCCTCCACTTT. V gene TRBV4-1 combines with J gene TRBJ1-6, with 7 nucleotides matching TRBD1. The germline CDR1 and CDR2 sequences are MGHRA and YSYEKL. This CDR3 is 15 amino acids long. V lost 1 base, J lost 5 bases, and 2 bases stayed unmatched.

The chain uses TRBV5-1 and TRBJ1-6; D ambiguous. The CDR3 contains 15 residues. In germline, CDR1 is SGHRS, CDR2 YFSETQ. The germline V and J ends were trimmed by 4 bases and 5 bases, with 13 bases remaining between them. The CDR3 sequence is CASSPRQPNNSPLHF. The CDR3 DNA sequence: TGCGCCAGCAGCCCTAGGCAGCCGAATAATTCACCCCTCCACTTT. The full variable domain, with the rest looked up from reference TRBV5-1 and TRBJ1-6, is KAGVTQTPRYLIKTRGQQVTLSCSPISGHRSVSWYQQTPGQGLQFLFEYFSETQRNKGNFPGRFSGRQFSNSRSEMNVSTLELGDSALYLCASSPRQPNNSPLHFGNGTRLTVT.

V usage is TRBV5-1 and J usage is TRBJ1-4; 7 bases match TRBD1. The CDR3 is made up of 15 amino acids. In germline, CDR1 is SGHRS, CDR2 YFSETQ. V lost 3 bases and J lost 4; bases outside the gene matches: 6. Here the CDR3 reads CASSSQGQGNEKLFF. CDR3 in DNA: TGCGCCAGCAGCTCACAGGGGCAGGGTAATGAAAAACTGTTTTTT.

The rearrangement links TRBV21-1 to TRBJ1-4; TRBD1 was called by the table and not checked on the DNA. TRBV21-1 is designated a pseudogene. The CDR3 has 17 amino acids. CDR3 sequence: CASSKDTVDSHLEKLFF. In DNA form, the CDR3 reads TGTGCCAGCAGCAAAGATACAGTTGACAGTCATCTTGAAAAACTGTTTTTT.

CDR3 protein: CASGLPTGGSADTQYF. CDR3 DNA sequence: TGCGCCAGCGGGCTGCCCACAGGGGGGAGCGCAGATACGCAGTATTTT. The V gene is TRBV5-1, the J gene TRBJ2-3; 8 bases are shared with TRBD1. V shed 7 bases, J shed 4 bases, and the junction held 14 bases outside the gene matches. Germline V gives CDR1 SGHRS, CDR2 YFSETQ. CDR3 length equals 16 residues. The full variable domain, completed using reference TRBV5-1 and TRBJ2-3, is KAGVTQTPRYLIKTRGQQVTLSCSPISGHRSVSWYQQTPGQGLQFLFEYFSETQRNKGNFPGRFSGRQFSNSRSEMNVSTLELGDSALYLCASGLPTGGSADTQYFGPGTRLTVL.

This chain joins TRBV6-1 and TRBJ1-2; 7 bases align to TRBD1. J gave up 3 bases and V 7 bases, and 5 bases lay outside the gene matches. Germline values: CDR1 MNHNS, CDR2 SASEGT. This CDR3 is 13 amino acids long. The CDR3 nucleotides read TGTGCCAGCACCCTAGACAGGGACTATGGCTACACCTTC. Protein product: CASTLDRDYGYTF.

This clone was recorded a few times. The CDR3 loop is CASRALTGLAYGYTF. Written as DNA, the CDR3 is TGTGCCAGCAGAGCCCTTACAGGGCTCGCCTATGGCTACACCTTC. The chain combines TRBV2 with TRBJ1-2; D is perhaps TRBD1 (6 bases). V was cut by 6 bases and J by 4 bases, with 18 bases left in between. CDR3 length: 15 amino acids. Germline CDR1 SNHLY, CDR2 FYNNEI.

The chain combines TRBV7-9 with TRBJ1-2; TRBD1 is a possible D gene (6 bases). In germline, CDR1 is SEHNR, CDR2 FQNEAQ (reference sequence). The CDR3 extends over 12 amino acids. The V and J ends lost 1 base and 7 bases respectively, with 7 bases between them. CDR3 amino acids: CASSLEQGGYTF. The CDR3 DNA reads TGTGCCAGCAGCTTAGAACAGGGTGGCTACACCTTC.

This chain uses TRBV19 with TRBJ1-4, with 7 bases aligning to TRBD1. Germline-derived CDR1 and CDR2 are LNHDA and SQIVND (reference sequence). J was trimmed by 6 bases and V by 5 bases; bases with no gene match: 6. The CDR3 has 14 amino acids. CDR3 bases: TGTGCCAGTAGTGTACAGGGGTACGATGAAAAACTGTTTTTT. It translates to CASSVQGYDEKLFF.

There are a few counts of this clone. The V and J genes are TRBV2 and TRBJ1-1, with D unclear. Trimming shortened V by 2 bases and J by 7 bases, and 14 bases separated the two germline ends. CDR1 and CDR2 from the germline V gene are SNHLY and FYNNEI. The CDR3 extends over 14 amino acids. Here the CDR3 DNA reads TGTGCCAGCAGTGAATGGACGAGCGGGAGTGAAGCTTTCTTT. Amino acids: CASSEWTSGSEAFF.

The rearrangement links TRBV28 to TRBJ2-7, with 8 bases fitting TRBD1. The CDR3 spans 13 residues. CDR1 and CDR2 (germline): MDHEN, SYDVKM. Trimming cost V 3 bases and J 3 bases; bases outside gene matches: 1. CDR3 residues: CASSLGQVYEQYF. CDR3 nucleotides: TGTGCCAGCAGTTTGGGACAGGTCTACGAGCAGTACTTC.

This clone is a singleton in its sample. The rearrangement joins TRBV28 to TRBJ2-7; 8 positions match TRBD1. The CDR3 has 12 amino acids. Looked up from germline, CDR1 is MDHEN and CDR2 is SYDVKM. J lost 6 bases, V lost 4 bases, and 2 bases had no gene match. In DNA, the CDR3 is TGTGCCAGCAGTTACGACAGGGGCGAGCAGTACTTC. As protein: CASSYDRGEQYF.

This chain joins TRBV5-8 and TRBJ2-5; D possibly corresponds to TRBD1 (5 bases). The CDR3 extends over 12 amino acids. Germline V gene data show CDR1 as SGHTS and CDR2 as YDEGEE. Trimming removed 1 base at V and 4 bases at J, with 5 bases between. The DNA of the CDR3 is TGTGCCAGCAGCTTGCAGGGAGAGACCCAGTACTTC. It specifies CASSLQGETQYF.

The chain is built from TRBV27 and TRBJ1-5; 8 positions match TRBD1. Germline assignment: CDR1 MNHEY and CDR2 SMNVEV (reference sequence). The V segment lost 5 bases and the J segment 6 bases; nucleotides outside the gene matches: 6. The CDR3 spans 14 residues. CDR3 sequence: CASSPTGAGQPQHF. CDR3 coding DNA: TGTGCCAGCAGTCCGACAGGGGCGGGTCAGCCCCAGCATTTT.